Included here is one T cell receptor (beta chain) sequence, with context. Antigen specificity is unknown. The data belong to a study of high-grade serous ovarian cancer treatment subgroups. Notes on the study in general: Clonal relatedness tracked neoantigen level, and by trend copy number and mutation load.

Tumor tissue was taken before any definitive surgery or chemotherapy was given. Data came from immunoSEQ multiplex PCR; TCRdb stores just in-frame clones and leaves some out. The data show 5,500 to 6,000 clones, roughly 70% seen once. Germline CDR1 is GTSNPN and CDR2 is SVGIG (reference sequence). The CDR3 is made up of 17 amino acids. Trimming removed 3 bases at V and 0 bases at J, with 15 bases between. The sequence was collected from a human donor with high-grade serous ovarian cancer. The V call is TRBV30, the J call TRBJ1-6; D gene uncertain. Specimen: tumor tissue. The CDR3 region has the DNA TGTGCCTGGAGCACTGGTGGCGGGAGCTCCTATAATTCACCCCTCCACTTT. This encodes CAWSTGGGSSYNSPLHF.